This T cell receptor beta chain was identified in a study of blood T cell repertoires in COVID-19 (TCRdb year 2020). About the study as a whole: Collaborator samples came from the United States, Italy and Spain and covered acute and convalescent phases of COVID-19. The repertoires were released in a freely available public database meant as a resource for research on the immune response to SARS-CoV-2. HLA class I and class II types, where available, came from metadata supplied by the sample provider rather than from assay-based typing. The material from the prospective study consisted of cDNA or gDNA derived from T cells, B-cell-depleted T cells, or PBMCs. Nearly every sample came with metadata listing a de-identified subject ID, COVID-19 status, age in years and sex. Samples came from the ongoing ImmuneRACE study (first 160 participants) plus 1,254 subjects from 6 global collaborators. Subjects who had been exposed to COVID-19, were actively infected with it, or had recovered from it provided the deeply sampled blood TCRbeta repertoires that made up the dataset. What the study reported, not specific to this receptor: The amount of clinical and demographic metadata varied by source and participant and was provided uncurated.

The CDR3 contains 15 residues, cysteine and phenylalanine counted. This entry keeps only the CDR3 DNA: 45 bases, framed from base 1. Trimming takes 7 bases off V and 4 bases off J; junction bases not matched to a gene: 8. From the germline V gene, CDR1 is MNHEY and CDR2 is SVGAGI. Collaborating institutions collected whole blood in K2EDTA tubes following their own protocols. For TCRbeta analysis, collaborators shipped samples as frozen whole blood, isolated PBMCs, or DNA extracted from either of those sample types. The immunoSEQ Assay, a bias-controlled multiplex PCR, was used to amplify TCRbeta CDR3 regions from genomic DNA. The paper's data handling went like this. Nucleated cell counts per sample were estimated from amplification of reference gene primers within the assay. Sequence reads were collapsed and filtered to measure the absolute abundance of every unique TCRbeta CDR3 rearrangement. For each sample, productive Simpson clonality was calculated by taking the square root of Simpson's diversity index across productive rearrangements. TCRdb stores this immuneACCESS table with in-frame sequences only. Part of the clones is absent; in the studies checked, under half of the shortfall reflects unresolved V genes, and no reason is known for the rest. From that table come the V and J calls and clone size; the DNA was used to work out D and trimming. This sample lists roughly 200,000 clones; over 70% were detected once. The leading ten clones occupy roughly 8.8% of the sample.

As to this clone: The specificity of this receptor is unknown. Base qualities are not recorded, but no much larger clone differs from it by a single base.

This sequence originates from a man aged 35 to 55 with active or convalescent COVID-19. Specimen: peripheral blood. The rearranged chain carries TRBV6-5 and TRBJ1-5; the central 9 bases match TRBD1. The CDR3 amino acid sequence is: CASTPRTGANQPQHF. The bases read TGTGCCAGCACCCCCCGGACAGGGGCAAATCAGCCCCAGCATTTT.